This TCR beta chain was recovered during a study of CD8+ T cells in alopecia areata. Specified treatment: oral pan-JAK inhibitor, 5-10 mg twice daily. As concerns this clone: What it recognizes is unknown.

Sequencing relied on a cDNA template that was reverse transcribed from extracted RNA. Assay used: immunoSEQ multiplex PCR; TCRdb lists only in-frame clones, some missing. The table shows approximately 200,000 clones, with 45% to 65% occurring only once. Trimming took off 3 bases at V and 7 bases at J, with 19 bases between the two ends. The CDR3 sequence is 16 residues long. The germline V gene has CDR1 LGHNA and CDR2 YNFKEQ. Findings and caveats of the study: Numerous clones, expanded in lesions, remained in scalp and blood during tofacitinib.

The source of this sequence is a human donor with alopecia areata. The chain links TRBV4-2 to TRBJ1-5; D gene uncertain. Source: CD4+ T cells sorted from blood, taken at week 4, from a patient treated with tofacitinib. CDR3 amino acids: CASSQKPLGRIQPQHF. DNA of the CDR3: TGTGCCAGCAGCCAGAAACCCCTTGGTAGGATCCAGCCCCAGCATTTT.